Sequencing of this T cell receptor beta chain was carried out in a study of blood T cell repertoires in COVID-19. Background on the study: Donors in the United States, Italy and Spain gave samples during acute or convalescent COVID-19. The cDNA or gDNA used as material had been derived from T cells, B-cell-depleted T cells, or PBMCs.

In the original analysis: The authors estimated nucleated cell counts from reference gene primer amplification. TCRdb keeps only in-frame clones here, not all; method: immunoSEQ multiplex PCR. V and J calls and clone size are copied from that table; D and trimming were computed from the DNA. The data hold 70,000 to 90,000 clones, with about 85% observed a single time. The junction had 5 bases not matched to a gene; V was cut back by 1 base and J by 6 bases. The germline gives CDR1 SNHLY, CDR2 FYNNEI. This CDR3 spans 15 amino acids. V is TRBV2 and J is TRBJ2-3; 9 bases fit TRBD2. The TCR originated in a man aged 60 to 75 with acute or convalescent COVID-19. Sequencing used peripheral blood. The DNA of the CDR3 is TGTGCCAGCAGTGAAGTATTAGCGGGAGTTGATACGCAGTATTTT. The encoded protein is CASSEVLAGVDTQYF.